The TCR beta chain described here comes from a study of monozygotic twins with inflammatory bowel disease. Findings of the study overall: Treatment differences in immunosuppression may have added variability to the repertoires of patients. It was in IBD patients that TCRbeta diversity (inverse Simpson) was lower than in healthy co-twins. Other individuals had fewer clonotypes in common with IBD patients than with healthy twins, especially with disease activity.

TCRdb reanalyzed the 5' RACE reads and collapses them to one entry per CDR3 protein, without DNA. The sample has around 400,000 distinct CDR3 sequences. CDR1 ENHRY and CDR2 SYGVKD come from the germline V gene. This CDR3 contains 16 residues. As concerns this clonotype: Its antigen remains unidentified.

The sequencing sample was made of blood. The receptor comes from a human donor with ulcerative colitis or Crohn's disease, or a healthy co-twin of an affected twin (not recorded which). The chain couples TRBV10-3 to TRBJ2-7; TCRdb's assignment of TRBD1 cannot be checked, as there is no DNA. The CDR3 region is CAISAAGGQGSYEQYF.